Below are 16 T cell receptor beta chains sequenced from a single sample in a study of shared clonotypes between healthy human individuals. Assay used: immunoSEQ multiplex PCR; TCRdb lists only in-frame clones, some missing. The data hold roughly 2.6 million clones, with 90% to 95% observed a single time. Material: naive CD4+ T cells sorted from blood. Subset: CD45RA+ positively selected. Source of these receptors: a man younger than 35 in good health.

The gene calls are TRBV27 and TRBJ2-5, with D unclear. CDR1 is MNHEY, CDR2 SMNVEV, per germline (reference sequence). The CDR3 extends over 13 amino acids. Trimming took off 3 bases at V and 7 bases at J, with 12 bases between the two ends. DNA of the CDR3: TGTGCCAGCAGTTTGGGTGTTCCAGGGACCCAGTACTTC. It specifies CASSLGVPGTQYF.

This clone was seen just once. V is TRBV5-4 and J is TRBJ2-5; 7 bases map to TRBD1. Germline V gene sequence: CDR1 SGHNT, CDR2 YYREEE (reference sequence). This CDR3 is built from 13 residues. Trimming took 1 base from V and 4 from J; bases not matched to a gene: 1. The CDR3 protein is CASSLTGAETQYF. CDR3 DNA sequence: TGTGCCAGCAGCTTGACAGGGGCAGAGACCCAGTACTTC. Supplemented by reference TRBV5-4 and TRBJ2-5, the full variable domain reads ETGVTQSPTHLIKTRGQQVTLRCSSQSGHNTVSWYQQALGQGPQFIFQYYREEENGRGNFPPRFSGLQFPNYSSELNVNALELDDSALYLCASSLTGAETQYFGPGTRLLVL.

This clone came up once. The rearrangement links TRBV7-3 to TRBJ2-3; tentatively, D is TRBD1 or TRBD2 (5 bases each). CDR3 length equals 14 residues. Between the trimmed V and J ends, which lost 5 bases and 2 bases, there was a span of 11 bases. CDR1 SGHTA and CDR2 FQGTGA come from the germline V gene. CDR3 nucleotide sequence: TGTGCCAGCAGCCTGGGGACCCCCACAGATACGCAGTATTTT. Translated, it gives CASSLGTPTDTQYF.

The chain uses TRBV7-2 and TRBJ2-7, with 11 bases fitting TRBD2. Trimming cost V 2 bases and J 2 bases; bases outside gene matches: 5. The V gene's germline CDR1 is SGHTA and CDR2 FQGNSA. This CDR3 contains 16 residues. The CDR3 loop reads CASSLNLAGGPYEQYF. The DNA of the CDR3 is TGTGCCAGCAGCTTAAATCTAGCGGGAGGCCCCTACGAGCAGTACTTC.

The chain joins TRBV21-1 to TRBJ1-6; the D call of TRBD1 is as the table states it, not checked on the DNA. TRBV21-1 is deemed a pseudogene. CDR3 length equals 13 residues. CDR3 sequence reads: CASMQSYNSPLHF. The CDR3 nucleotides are TGTGCCAGCATGCAGTCCTATAATTCACCCCTCCACTTT.

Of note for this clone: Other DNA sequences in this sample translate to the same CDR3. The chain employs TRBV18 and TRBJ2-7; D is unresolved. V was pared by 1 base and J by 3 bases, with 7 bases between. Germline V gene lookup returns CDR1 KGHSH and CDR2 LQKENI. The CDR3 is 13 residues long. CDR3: CASSPRASYEQYF. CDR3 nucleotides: TGTGCCAGCTCACCACGGGCGAGCTACGAGCAGTACTTC.

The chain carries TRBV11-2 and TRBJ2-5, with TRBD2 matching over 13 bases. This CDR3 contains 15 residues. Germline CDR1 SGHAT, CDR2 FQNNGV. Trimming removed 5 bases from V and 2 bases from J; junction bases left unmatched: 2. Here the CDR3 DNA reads TGTGCCAGCAGCAGGACTAGCGGGAGACAAGAGACCCAGTACTTC. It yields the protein CASSRTSGRQETQYF.

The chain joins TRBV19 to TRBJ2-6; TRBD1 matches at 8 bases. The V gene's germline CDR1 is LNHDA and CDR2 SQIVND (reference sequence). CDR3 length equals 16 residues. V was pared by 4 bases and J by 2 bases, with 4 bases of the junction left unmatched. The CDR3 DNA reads TGTGCCAGTAGTACCCCGACAGGGGCTGGGGCCAACGTCCTGACTTTC. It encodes CASSTPTGAGANVLTF.

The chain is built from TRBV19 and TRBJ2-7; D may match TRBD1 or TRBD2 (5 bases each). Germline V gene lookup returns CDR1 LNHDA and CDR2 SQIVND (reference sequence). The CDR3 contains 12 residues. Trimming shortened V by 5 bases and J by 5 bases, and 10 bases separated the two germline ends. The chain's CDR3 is CASSGGRHEQYF. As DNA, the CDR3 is TGTGCCAGTAGTGGGGGTCGGCACGAGCAGTACTTC.

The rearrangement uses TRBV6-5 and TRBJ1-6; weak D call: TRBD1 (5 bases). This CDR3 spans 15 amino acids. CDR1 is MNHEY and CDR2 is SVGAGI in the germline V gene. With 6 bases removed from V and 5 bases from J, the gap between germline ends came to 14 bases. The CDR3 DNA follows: TGTGCCAGCAGATTATCCGGGACGGATAATTCACCCCTCCACTTT. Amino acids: CASRLSGTDNSPLHF.

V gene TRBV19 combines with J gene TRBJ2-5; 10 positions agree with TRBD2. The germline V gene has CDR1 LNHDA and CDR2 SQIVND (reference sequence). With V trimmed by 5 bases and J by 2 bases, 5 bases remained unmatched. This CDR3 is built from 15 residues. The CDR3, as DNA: TGTGCCAGTAGTTACCCTAGCGGGGGACAAGAGACCCAGTACTTC. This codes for CASSYPSGGQETQYF.

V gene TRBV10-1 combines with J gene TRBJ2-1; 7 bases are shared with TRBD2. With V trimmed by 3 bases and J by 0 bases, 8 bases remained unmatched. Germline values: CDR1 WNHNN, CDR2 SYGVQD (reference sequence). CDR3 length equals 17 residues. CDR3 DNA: TGCGCCAGCAGTGACGTGGTGGGACTAAGCTCCTACAATGAGCAGTTCTTC. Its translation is CASSDVVGLSSYNEQFF.

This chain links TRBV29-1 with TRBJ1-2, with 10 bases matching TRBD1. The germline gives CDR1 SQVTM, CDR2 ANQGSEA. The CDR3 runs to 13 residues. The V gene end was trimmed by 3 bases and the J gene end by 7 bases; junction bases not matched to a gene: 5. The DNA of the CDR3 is TGCAGCGTTGACCCGGGACAGGGGTCTGGCTACACCTTC. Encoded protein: CSVDPGQGSGYTF. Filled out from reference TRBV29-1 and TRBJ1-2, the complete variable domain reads SAVISQKPSRDICQRGTSLTIQCQVDSQVTMMFWYRQQPGQSLTLIATANQGSEATYESGFVIDKFPISRPNLTFSTLTVSNMSPEDSSIYLCSVDPGQGSGYTFGSGTRLTVV.

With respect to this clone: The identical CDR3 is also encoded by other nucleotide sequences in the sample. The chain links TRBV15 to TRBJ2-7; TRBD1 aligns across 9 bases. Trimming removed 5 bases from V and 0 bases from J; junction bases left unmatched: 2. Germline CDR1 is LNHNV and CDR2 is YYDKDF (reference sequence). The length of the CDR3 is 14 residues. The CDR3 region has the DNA TGTGCCACCAGCCCGGACAGGGGCTCCTACGAGCAGTACTTC. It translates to CATSPDRGSYEQYF.

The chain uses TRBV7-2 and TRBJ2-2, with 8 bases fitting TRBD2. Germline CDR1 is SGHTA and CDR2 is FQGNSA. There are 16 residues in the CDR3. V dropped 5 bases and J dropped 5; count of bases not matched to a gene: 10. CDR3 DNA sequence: TGTGCCAGCAGCGAAAGGACTAGCTCGGGGACCGGGGAGCTGTTTTTT. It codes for CASSERTSSGTGELFF. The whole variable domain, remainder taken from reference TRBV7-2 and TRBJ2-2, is GAGVSQSPSNKVTEKGKDVELRCDPISGHTALYWYRQSLGQGLEFLIYFQGNSAPDKSGLPSDRFSAERTGGSVSTLTIQRTQQEDSAVYLCASSERTSSGTGELFFGEGSRLTVL.

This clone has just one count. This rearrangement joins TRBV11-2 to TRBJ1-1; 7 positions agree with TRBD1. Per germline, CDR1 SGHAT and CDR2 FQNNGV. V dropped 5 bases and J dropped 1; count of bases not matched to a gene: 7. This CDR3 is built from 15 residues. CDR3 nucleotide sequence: TGTGCCAGCAGCATTTCGGGACAGACGAACACTGAAGCTTTCTTT. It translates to CASSISGQTNTEAFF.